Listed here are 23 T cell receptor beta chains from one sample, sequenced in a study of yellow fever vaccine responses in identical twins. Each CDR3 protein is one row after TCRdb ran MiXCR on the RT-PCR reads. The repertoire consists of around 4,300 distinct CDR3 sequences, with approximately 73% occurring once and the leading ten covering 7.5% to 9.5%. Sequencing used T cells from blood (PBMCs), unsorted or a sorted subset (not recorded which), obtained before or after yellow fever vaccination (not recorded which). These receptors were obtained from a woman aged 18-35 years who received the yellow fever vaccine.

This clonotype occurred once. This rearrangement joins TRBV12-3 or TRBV12-4 to TRBJ2-1; D is unresolved. Trimming cost V 5 bases and J 0 bases, with 5 bases left between them. The CDR3 totals 13 residues. CDR3 sequence: CASSPDSYNEQFF. CDR3 DNA sequence: TGTGCCAGCAGTCCCGACTCCTACAATGAGCAGTTCTTC.

The chain employs TRBV10-1 and TRBJ2-3; D tentatively reads TRBD1 or TRBD2 (5 bases each). The CDR3 is 16 amino acids. V lost 2 bases to trimming and J lost 2 bases, with 14 bases between them. CDR1 is WNHNN and CDR2 is SYGVQD in the germline V gene (reference sequence). Here the CDR3 reads CASSEGLGTNTDTQYF. CDR3 in DNA: TGCGCCAGCAGTGAGGGACTCGGGACCAACACAGATACGCAGTATTTT.

This sequence joins TRBV15 and TRBJ2-7; tentative D call: TRBD2 (5 bases). The V end was cut by 0 bases, the J end by 7 bases, with 10 bases between. Germline V CDR1 and CDR2: LNHNV, YYDKDF (reference sequence). CDR3 size: 13 residues. For the CDR3, the DNA is TGTGCCACCAGCAGAGATACTAGGGAAGAGCAGTACTTC. It translates to CATSRDTREEQYF.

This chain connects TRBV10-2 to TRBJ2-3; 7 bases match TRBD2. The CDR3 runs 16 residues. V dropped 1 base and J dropped 1; count of bases not matched to a gene: 5. Germline loops: CDR1 WSHSY, CDR2 SAAADI. CDR3 DNA: TGCGCCAGCAGTGAGTTGGCGGGAGCTGGCACAGATACGCAGTATTTT. Amino acids: CASSELAGAGTDTQYF.

V usage is TRBV10-3 and J usage is TRBJ1-5; no clear D gene. The germline V gene has CDR1 ENHRY and CDR2 SYGVKD. CDR3 length: 13 residues. The V gene lost 2 bases and the J gene lost 4 bases, with 6 bases spanning the gap. The CDR3 spells CAISEEQNQPQHF. DNA for the CDR3: TGTGCCATCAGTGAGGAGCAAAATCAGCCCCAGCATTTT.

This chain uses TRBV4-3 with TRBJ2-3; 7 nucleotides align to TRBD2. J gave up 2 bases and V 0 bases, and 8 bases lay outside the gene matches. This CDR3 has 17 residues. Germline CDR1 reads LGHNA; CDR2 reads YSLEER. CDR3 nucleotides: TGCGCCAGCAGCCAAGACATCAGGACTAGTTTCACAGATACGCAGTATTTT. This encodes CASSQDIRTSFTDTQYF.

The chain combines TRBV10-1 with TRBJ2-7; possible D gene TRBD2, 5 bases. Trimming took off 0 bases at V and 2 bases at J, with 11 bases between the two ends. The CDR3 covers 15 residues. The germline CDR1 and CDR2 sequences are WNHNN and SYGVQD (reference sequence). CDR3 DNA: TGCGCCAGCAGTGAGTCGACCAGCGGTCCCTACGAGCAGTACTTC. It yields the protein CASSESTSGPYEQYF.

V usage is TRBV4-1 and J usage is TRBJ2-1; D is perhaps TRBD1 or TRBD2 (5 bases each). The CDR3 consists of 16 residues. Per the germline V gene, CDR1 is MGHRA and CDR2 is YSYEKL. The V and J ends lost 2 bases and 0 bases respectively, with 11 bases between them. CDR3 DNA sequence: TGCGCCAGCAGCCAACCGCTGAGGGGCTCCTACAATGAGCAGTTCTTC. Protein sequence: CASSQPLRGSYNEQFF.

This rearrangement joins TRBV4-1 to TRBJ1-4; TRBD1 is a possible D gene (5 bases). Germline CDR1 is MGHRA and CDR2 is YSYEKL. V was cut by 0 bases and J by 3 bases, with 14 bases left in between. The CDR3 covers 17 residues. The CDR3 nucleotides read TGCGCCAGCAGCCAAGATAGGAGAAGGGGCCCTAATGAAAAACTGTTTTTT. It codes for CASSQDRRRGPNEKLFF.

The rearrangement links TRBV11-3 to TRBJ2-5; 10 bases match TRBD2. Unmatched junction bases numbered 0, after V lost 4 bases and J lost 4 bases. This CDR3 region has 13 residues. Germline CDR1 is SGHNT and CDR2 is YENEEA. Here the CDR3 reads CASSWTSGETQYF. The CDR3 nucleotides are TGTGCCAGCAGCTGGACTAGCGGAGAGACCCAGTACTTC.

About this clonotype: Germline and junction disagree at one end, which may indicate a read error. This chain connects TRBV7-7 to TRBJ2-3, with D hard to call. The CDR3 runs to 14 residues. The germline CDR1 and CDR2 sequences are SSHAT and FNYEAQ (reference sequence). CDR3 protein: CASSLRLGTDTQYF. Here the CDR3 DNA reads TGTGCTAGCAGCTTAAGACTGGGCACAGATACGCAGTATTTT.

The J gene is TRBJ2-5, the V gene TRBV5-1; 7 bases are a match to TRBD1. Germline V lookup: CDR1 SGHRS, CDR2 YFSETQ. V lost 4 bases and J lost 2; bases outside the gene matches: 5. This CDR3 contains 14 residues. The CDR3 sequence: CASSEPGQQETQYF. The DNA for the CDR3 is TGCGCCAGCAGCGAACCGGGACAGCAAGAGACCCAGTACTTC.

In its sample, this clonotype was seen a few times. This chain joins TRBV7-9 and TRBJ2-1; D possibly corresponds to TRBD2 (5 bases). Looked up from germline, CDR1 is SEHNR and CDR2 is FQNEAQ (reference sequence). The CDR3 runs to 13 residues. The V end lost 5 bases, the J end lost 5 bases, and 10 bases lay between the germline ends. CDR3 nucleotide sequence: TGTGCCAGCAGCCCGAGCGGTAACAATGAGCAGTTCTTC. Protein sequence: CASSPSGNNEQFF.

This chain joins TRBV4-3 and TRBJ2-1, with 8 bases lining up with TRBD2. Germline-derived CDR1 and CDR2 are LGHNA and YSLEER. J was trimmed by 5 bases and V by 0 bases; bases with no gene match: 9. The CDR3 has 17 amino acids. The CDR3 DNA follows: TGCGCCAGCAGCCAAGATACCGGGAGCGGGAGACACAATGAGCAGTTCTTC. It specifies CASSQDTGSGRHNEQFF.

The J gene is TRBJ2-7, the V gene TRBV10-1, with unresolved D. V was trimmed by 2 bases and J by 2 bases, leaving 7 bases between them. CDR1 and CDR2 from the germline V gene are WNHNN and SYGVQD (reference sequence). This CDR3 spans 13 amino acids. CDR3 amino acids: CASSEDGPYEQYF. DNA for the CDR3: TGCGCCAGCAGTGAGGACGGCCCCTACGAGCAGTACTTC.

This clonotype has just a few counts. The J gene is TRBJ1-5, the V gene TRBV5-6; D is uncertain. CDR1 and CDR2 from the germline V gene are SGHDT and YYEEEE. The CDR3 consists of 12 residues. V lost 0 bases and J 15 bases, leaving 13 bases between the germline ends. CDR3 nucleotide sequence: TGTGCCAGCAGCTTGGAGGGTTGGGGTAGGCATTTT. It specifies CASSLEGWGRHF. The variable domain in full, with the rest retrieved from reference TRBV5-6 and TRBJ1-5, is DAGVTQSPTHLIKTRGQQVTLRCSPKSGHDTVSWYQQALGQGPQFIFQYYEEEERQRGNFPDRFSGHQFPNYSSELNVNALLLGDSALYLCASSLEGWGRHFGDGTRLSIL.

V gene TRBV4-2 combines with J gene TRBJ2-3; D possibly uses TRBD1 or TRBD2 (6 bases each). CDR1 is LGHNA, CDR2 YNFKEQ, per germline. V was shortened by 3 bases and J by 2 bases, with 15 bases between the two germline ends. The CDR3 totals 16 residues. CDR3: CASSHRGGRDTDTQYF. The CDR3 DNA follows: TGTGCCAGCAGCCACAGGGGAGGACGGGACACAGATACGCAGTATTTT.

The J gene is TRBJ2-5, the V gene TRBV11-1; unclear D gene. Trimming took 5 bases from V and 5 from J, leaving 12 bases between them. This CDR3 contains 13 residues. Germline V gene sequence: CDR1 SGHAT, CDR2 FQDESV (reference sequence). DNA for the CDR3: TGTGCCAGCAGCGCCGGGTCGGAGGAGACCCAGTACTTC. Translation: CASSAGSEETQYF.

The chain has TRBV5-5 and TRBJ2-7; maybe TRBD2 (6 bases). Trimming removed 4 bases from V and 3 bases from J, with 8 bases in between. The CDR3 spans 12 residues. Germline V gene data show CDR1 as SGHKS and CDR2 as YYEKEE (reference sequence). CDR3 sequence reads: CASSAGFYEQYF. CDR3 in DNA: TGTGCCAGCAGCGCGGGGTTCTACGAGCAGTACTTC. Full variable domain (missing parts from reference TRBV5-5 and TRBJ2-7): DAGVTQSPTHLIKTRGQQVTLRCSPISGHKSVSWYQQVLGQGPQFIFQYYEKEERGRGNFPDRFSARQFPNYSSELNVNALLLGDSALYLCASSAGFYEQYFGPGTRLTVT.

J is TRBJ1-2 and V is TRBV10-3, with 8 bases fitting TRBD1. Germline lookup yields CDR1 ENHRY and CDR2 SYGVKD. The V and J ends lost 6 bases and 4 bases, in that order; junction bases with no gene match: 7. This CDR3 region has 14 residues. CDR3 nucleotides: TGTGCCATCAGCAGGGGACAGGATGCCTATGGCTACACCTTC. This sequence encodes CAISRGQDAYGYTF.

This chain connects TRBV4-1 to TRBJ2-7; D possibly corresponds to TRBD2 (7 bases). This CDR3 is built from 14 residues. The germline V gene has CDR1 MGHRA and CDR2 YSYEKL. Trimming cost V 1 base and J 7 bases, with 14 bases left between them. The DNA of the CDR3 is TGCGCCAGCAGCCAAGCCCGGGGGGCGGGTGAGCAGTACTTC. Protein sequence: CASSQARGAGEQYF.

V and J are TRBV7-9 and TRBJ2-1; 10 bases line up with TRBD1. The CDR3 consists of 15 residues. The junction had 8 bases not matched to a gene; V was cut back by 8 bases and J by 4 bases. Germline CDR1 SEHNR, CDR2 FQNEAQ (reference sequence). The DNA for the CDR3 is TGTGCCAGCCATTTCCGGGACAGGGGATACAATGAGCAGTTCTTC. Amino acid sequence: CASHFRDRGYNEQFF.

The chain has TRBV7-6 and TRBJ1-1, with D perhaps matching TRBD1 (5 bases). Germline V lookup: CDR1 SGHVS, CDR2 FNYEAQ. V lost 1 base and J 0 bases, leaving 12 bases between the germline ends. The CDR3 covers 16 residues. CDR3 sequence: CASSLERGTMNTEAFF. In DNA, the CDR3 is TGTGCCAGCAGCTTAGAGCGGGGGACCATGAACACTGAAGCTTTCTTT.